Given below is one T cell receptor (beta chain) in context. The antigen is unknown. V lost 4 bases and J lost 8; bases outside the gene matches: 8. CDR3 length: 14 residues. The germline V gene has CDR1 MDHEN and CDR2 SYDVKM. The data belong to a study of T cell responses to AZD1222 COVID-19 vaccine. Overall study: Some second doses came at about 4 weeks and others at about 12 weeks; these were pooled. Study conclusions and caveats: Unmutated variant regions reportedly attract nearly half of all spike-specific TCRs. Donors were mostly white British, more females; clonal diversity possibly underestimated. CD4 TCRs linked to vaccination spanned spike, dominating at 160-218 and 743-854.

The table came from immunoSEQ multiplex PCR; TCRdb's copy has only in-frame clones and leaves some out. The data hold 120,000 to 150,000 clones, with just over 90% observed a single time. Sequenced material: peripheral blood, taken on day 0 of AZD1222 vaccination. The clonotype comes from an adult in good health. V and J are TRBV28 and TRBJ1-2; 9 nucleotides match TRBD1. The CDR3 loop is CASSYFGTGLGYTF. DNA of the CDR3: TGTGCCAGCAGTTATTTCGGGACAGGGTTAGGCTACACCTTC.